This section outlines one T cell receptor beta chain sequence together with its context. Its antigen is as yet unknown. Samples were taken at extremely preterm deliveries at roughly 23-27 weeks of gestation. The sample originates from a study of naive CD8 T cells in extremely preterm neonates. Study-wide points: iChao1 richness was lowest in preterm neonates, significantly versus all ages. Preterm CDR3s were shorter than older groups', with fewer N additions and less trimming. Preterm samples differed in productive template counts; sample size was small. Preterm neonates shared more CDR3 nucleotide sequences (about 2.5%) than older groups.

Using immunoSEQ multiplex PCR, the repertoire was profiled, and TCRdb retains in-frame clones only, with some absent. Here the sample spans tens of thousands of clones, 88% being singletons. Sequencing was carried out using naive CD8+ T cells from cord blood. The receptor was derived from a boy who was born preterm.

The CDR3 DNA follows: TGTGCCAGCAGCGTAGGGACAGGGGTGGAAAAACTGTTTTTT. This translates into CASSVGTGVEKLFF. The genes are TRBV9 and TRBJ1-4; 9 bases map to TRBD1. From germline, CDR1 is SGDLS and CDR2 YYNGEE. The CDR3 sequence is 14 residues long. The trim removed 0 bases at V and 8 bases at J, leaving 2 bases unmatched.